This T cell receptor (beta chain) was profiled in a study of T cells after yellow fever vaccination. Study-level background: When fractions had low cell numbers, they were prepared with SMART-Seq v4 Ultra Low Input.

In TCRdb, the 5' RACE reads were re-called with MiXCR into one record per CDR3 protein. The repertoire has under 50,000 distinct CDR3 sequences, roughly 6.4% of them found once; the top ten carry around 9.3%. At least ten counts were recorded for this clonotype. With 6 bases clipped from V and 6 bases from J, the junction kept 23 bases outside the gene matches. CDR3 length: 20 residues. The sequencing used PBMCs, either bulk or a sorted T-cell subset (CD4+, CD8+, memory, or dextramer-sorted; not recorded which), collected 45 days after the yellow fever booster vaccination. This receptor was taken from a man younger than 40 who received the YFV17D yellow fever vaccine. V usage is TRBV12-3 or TRBV12-4 and J usage is TRBJ2-1; 10 bases map to TRBD2. CDR3 region: CASRPFWTSGPGGVGNEQFF. The CDR3 DNA reads TGTGCCAGCAGACCCTTTTGGACTAGCGGACCTGGAGGAGTCGGCAATGAGCAGTTCTTC.